Following are 11 T cell receptor beta chains from one sample sequenced in a study of cytomegalovirus exposure and HLA in healthy donors. Repertoires were generated with immunoSEQ multiplex PCR, while TCRdb's copy carries only in-frame clones and drops some. The sample lists 200,000 to 250,000 clones, 80% to 90% occurring once. Specimen: PBMCs. Receptor source: a man aged 18 to 29 in good health and CMV-seronegative.

V usage is TRBV5-1 and J usage is TRBJ2-1, with 13 bases that match TRBD2. CDR1 SGHRS and CDR2 YFSETQ come from the germline V gene. The CDR3 covers 17 residues. With V trimmed by 2 bases and J by 8 bases, 10 bases remained unmatched. The CDR3 region has the DNA TGCGCCAGCAGCTTCTTGACTAGCGGGGGGTCAATCGATGAGCAGTTCTTC. Translated, it gives CASSFLTSGGSIDEQFF.

The V call is TRBV7-2, the J call TRBJ2-3; the D gene is possibly TRBD1 (5 bases). Trimming shortened V by 1 base and J by 5 bases, and 7 bases separated the two germline ends. The CDR3 loop spans 13 amino acids. The V gene's germline CDR1 is SGHTA and CDR2 FQGNSA. The chain's CDR3 is CASSLGQGDTQYF. The CDR3 nucleotides are TGTGCCAGCAGCTTAGGGCAGGGAGATACGCAGTATTTT.

Concerning this clone: An end of the junction does not agree with germline; a read error may underlie this. The chain couples TRBV28 to TRBJ2-7; 10 nucleotides agree with TRBD2. Germline values: CDR1 MDHEN, CDR2 SYDVKM. This CDR3 is 15 amino acids long. The CDR3: CASSFLAGASHEQYF. DNA for the CDR3: TGTGCCAGCAGTTTCCTAGCGGGAGCCTCCCACGAGCAGTACTTC.

This chain connects TRBV30 to TRBJ2-2, with D hard to call. V was shortened by 8 bases and J by 6 bases, with 13 bases between the two germline ends. Germline lookup yields CDR1 GTSNPN and CDR2 SVGIG (reference sequence). The CDR3 is 12 residues long. The CDR3 region has the DNA TGTGCCGTTAGTATCCCGTCCGGGGAGCTGTTTTTT. It yields the protein CAVSIPSGELFF.

The CDR3 bases are TGTGCCAGCAGGGATGGGACAGCCCTAGGGCAGTACTTC. Its protein product is CASRDGTALGQYF. The rearrangement uses TRBV25-1 and TRBJ2-7; TRBD1 aligns across 7 bases. Per the germline V gene, CDR1 is MGHDK and CDR2 is SYGVNS. J lost 9 bases, V lost 6 bases, and 11 bases had no gene match. The CDR3 consists of 13 residues.

V is TRBV7-9 and J is TRBJ2-3; tentative D call: TRBD2 (6 bases). V lost 5 bases and J lost 3, with 15 bases in between. The length of the CDR3 is 15 residues. Germline V gives CDR1 SEHNR, CDR2 FQNEAQ (reference sequence). The CDR3 DNA sequence: TGTGCCAGCAGCCCCCCGGGGGTGATAACAGATACGCAGTATTTT. Protein sequence: CASSPPGVITDTQYF.

The V and J genes are TRBV27 and TRBJ2-7; possibly TRBD2 for D (5 bases). The CDR3 is made up of 17 amino acids. With 1 base removed from V and 5 bases from J, the gap between germline ends came to 21 bases. CDR1 is MNHEY and CDR2 is SMNVEV in the germline V gene (reference sequence). The CDR3 loop is CASSLLVGSPGTHEQYF. The CDR3 nucleotides are TGTGCCAGCAGTTTATTAGTGGGGAGCCCCGGAACCCACGAGCAGTACTTC.

The chain carries TRBV6-5 and TRBJ1-1; TRBD1 matches at 8 bases. Germline V CDR1 and CDR2: MNHEY, SVGAGI. The length of the CDR3 is 13 residues. V lost 8 bases, J lost 3 bases, and 5 bases stayed unmatched. The CDR3 is CASGDRRYTEAFF. The CDR3 DNA reads as TGTGCCAGCGGGGACAGGCGGTACACTGAAGCTTTCTTT.

DNA of the CDR3: TGCGCCAGCAGTAAGGAACAGCTCACAGATACGCAGTATTTT. This encodes CASSKEQLTDTQYF. The chain is built from TRBV5-1 and TRBJ2-3; D not resolved. The V gene lost 5 bases and the J gene lost 2 bases, with 12 bases spanning the gap. Per the germline V gene, CDR1 is SGHRS and CDR2 is YFSETQ. This CDR3 contains 14 residues. The complete variable domain, with remaining parts taken from reference TRBV5-1 and TRBJ2-3, reads KAGVTQTPRYLIKTRGQQVTLSCSPISGHRSVSWYQQTPGQGLQFLFEYFSETQRNKGNFPGRFSGRQFSNSRSEMNVSTLELGDSALYLCASSKEQLTDTQYFGPGTRLTVL.

V is TRBV6-6 and J is TRBJ2-2; 8 bases are a match to TRBD1. CDR3 length equals 14 residues. Per germline, CDR1 MNHNY and CDR2 SVGAGI (reference sequence). The junction had 3 bases not matched to a gene; V was cut back by 5 bases and J by 4 bases. The CDR3 spells CASSSTGGTGELFF. In DNA form, the CDR3 reads TGTGCCAGCAGTAGTACAGGGGGCACCGGGGAGCTGTTTTTT.

This clone was seen a single time. At the DNA level, this CDR3 is encoded by other sequences in the same sample as well. The chain employs TRBV9 and TRBJ2-7; no reliable D call. V lost 0 bases, J lost 0 bases, and 4 bases lay in between. The CDR3 runs to 13 residues. CDR1 is SGDLS and CDR2 is YYNGEE in the germline V gene. For the CDR3, the DNA is TGTGCCAGCAGCGTAGGAGACTCCTACGAGCAGTACTTC. It is translated as CASSVGDSYEQYF.